One sample yielded the 7 T cell receptor beta chains listed below, sequenced in a study of post-analysis software for immune sequencing data. Study findings and constraints: In patients, TRBV5-6, TRBV5-1 and TRBV20-1 belonged to several TRBV segments found more frequently than in controls.

No antigen is known for these receptors. Incorporated into the TCR beta cDNA libraries were unique molecular identifiers, which served to reduce PCR and sequencing biases. TCRdb called the PCR reads again in MiXCR, with one record for every CDR3 protein. The table shows around 440,000 distinct CDR3 sequences, with roughly 46% occurring only once. Sequencing was performed on blood. The receptors derive from a girl aged 5-17 years with multiple sclerosis.

This chain uses TRBV29-1 with TRBJ2-3, with D maybe TRBD1 (5 bases). Germline loops: CDR1 SQVTM, CDR2 ANQGSEA. The V end was cut by 4 bases, the J end by 2 bases, with 10 bases between. This CDR3 is 13 amino acids long. The CDR3, as DNA: TGCAGCGTTGGTCACGGACACACAGATACGCAGTATTTT. Its translation: CSVGHGHTDTQYF.

V and J are TRBV29-1 and TRBJ1-2; 7 bases match TRBD1. CDR3 size: 12 residues. V shed 7 bases, J shed 8 bases, and the junction held 10 bases outside the gene matches. Germline V lookup: CDR1 SQVTM, CDR2 ANQGSEA. The CDR3 protein is CSGGDRRGGYTF. The CDR3 DNA is TGCAGCGGTGGGGACAGAAGGGGAGGCTACACCTTC.

The rearrangement uses TRBV10-3 and TRBJ2-2; maybe TRBD1 (5 bases). Germline assignment: CDR1 ENHRY and CDR2 SYGVKD. This CDR3 is built from 15 residues. With 0 bases removed from V and 4 bases from J, the gap between germline ends came to 9 bases. CDR3 DNA: TGTGCCATCAGTGAGTCGGGGCGGCTCACCGGGGAGCTGTTTTTT. It specifies CAISESGRLTGELFF.

The count of this clonotype is one. This rearrangement joins TRBV7-2 to TRBJ2-1, with D unresolved. Germline assignment: CDR1 SGHTA and CDR2 FQGNSA. V lost 1 base, J lost 0 bases, and 7 bases lay in between. The CDR3 has 15 amino acids. The CDR3 loop reads CASSLDARSYNEQFF. CDR3 DNA sequence: TGTGCCAGCAGCTTAGATGCCCGCTCCTACAATGAGCAGTTCTTC.

This clonotype appeared a few times. The genes are TRBV5-1 and TRBJ2-7, with D maybe TRBD2 (6 bases). The CDR3 length is 16 residues. V was pared by 0 bases and J by 4 bases, with 17 bases between. CDR1 is SGHRS, CDR2 YFSETQ, per germline. CDR3 in DNA: TGCGCCAGCAGCTTGGCTGCCGGGAGCGGCCCTTACGAGCAGTACTTC. This codes for CASSLAAGSGPYEQYF. The full variable domain, with the rest looked up from reference TRBV5-1 and TRBJ2-7, is KAGVTQTPRYLIKTRGQQVTLSCSPISGHRSVSWYQQTPGQGLQFLFEYFSETQRNKGNFPGRFSGRQFSNSRSEMNVSTLELGDSALYLCASSLAAGSGPYEQYFGPGTRLTVT.

This clonotype has just a few counts. The chain combines TRBV28 with TRBJ1-5, with a weak D call TRBD1 (5 bases). Germline CDR1 MDHEN, CDR2 SYDVKM. The length of the CDR3 is 13 residues. Trimming cost V 8 bases and J 5 bases, with 13 bases left between them. The CDR3 bases are TGTGCCAGCTCGCAGGGTCTCCATCAGCCCCAGCATTTT. Its translation: CASSQGLHQPQHF. Supplemented by reference TRBV28 and TRBJ1-5, the full variable domain reads DVKVTQSSRYLVKRTGEKVFLECVQDMDHENMFWYRQDPGLGLRLIYFSYDVKMKEKGDIPEGYSVSREKKERFSLILESASTNQTSMYLCASSQGLHQPQHFGDGTRLSIL.

V and J are TRBV6-2 or TRBV6-3 and TRBJ2-3; D possibly corresponds to TRBD2 (6 bases). CDR1 and CDR2 (germline): MNHEY, SVGEGT. Trimming shortened V by 6 bases and J by 5 bases, and 12 bases separated the two germline ends. This CDR3 contains 13 residues. CDR3 sequence: CASRPRGGDTQYF. The CDR3 DNA reads as TGTGCCAGCAGGCCACGGGGAGGAGATACGCAGTATTTT.